A selection of T cell receptor beta chains follows, all from one sample in a study of response to subunit inactivated influenza vaccine. In TCRdb, the RT-PCR reads were re-called with MiXCR into one record per CDR3 protein. The table has some 600,000 distinct CDR3 sequences, approximately 15% seen once. Sequenced here: PBMCs from blood, sampled roughly 15 days before vaccination. The receptors shown here come from a man aged 50 to 59 who received an inactivated influenza vaccine. The CDR3 runs from the conserved cysteine through the conserved F or W. A D gene is named only where the DNA matches it firmly. Only some rows state a clone size, as once, few, many or a class for expanded clones.

CDR3 protein	CDR3 DNA	clone size	J gene	D gene	V gene	CDR3 length
CAISESTGKFAIYF	TGTGCCATCAGTGAGTCGACAGGGAAATTCGCCATATATTTT	.	TRBJ1-3	TRBD1	TRBV10-3	14
CASTLSGFDYNEQFF	TGTGCCAGCACCCTTAGTGGTTTTGACTACAATGAGCAGTTCTTC	many	TRBJ2-1	.	TRBV7-2	15
CASSPGHLVTQYF	TGTGCCAGCAGCCCTGGCCATTTAGTCACCCAGTACTTC	.	TRBJ2-5	.	TRBV28	13
CASSLGQSAVTQYF	TGTGCCAGCAGTTTGGGACAGAGTGCAGTGACCCAGTACTTC	few	TRBJ2-5	TRBD1	TRBV12-3/TRBV12-4	14
CASSGRETQYF	TGTGCCAGCAGTGGTAGGGAGACCCAGTACTTC	many	TRBJ2-5	.	TRBV2	11
CASSLETGTSQETQYF	TGTGCCAGCAGTTTAGAGACCGGGACATCTCAAGAGACCCAGTACTTC	.	TRBJ2-5	.	TRBV28	16
CASSQDMGTLGYGYTF	TGCGCCAGCAGCCAAGATATGGGGACGCTTGGCTATGGCTACACCTTC	few	TRBJ1-2	.	TRBV4-1	16
CASSQAIAGADTQYF	TGTGCCAGCAGCCAAGCCATAGCGGGGGCAGATACGCAGTATTTT	.	TRBJ2-3	TRBD2	TRBV4-2	15
CASNNIAGTDSYEQYF	TGTGCCAGCAACAACATTGCTGGGACAGACTCCTACGAGCAGTACTTC	.	TRBJ2-7	TRBD1	TRBV7-2	16
CASSTTYRDRWSNYGYTF	TGTGCCAGCAGCACTACCTACCGGGACAGATGGTCCAACTATGGCTACACCTTC	.	TRBJ1-2	TRBD1	TRBV6-1	18
CASSVGTSSDEQFF	TGTGCCAGCAGTGTGGGGACTTCCTCCGATGAGCAGTTCTTC	.	TRBJ2-1	.	TRBV28	14
CASSQVPGSGYGYTF	TGTGCCAGCAGCCAAGTCCCGGGGTCAGGATATGGCTACACCTTC	.	TRBJ1-2	.	TRBV3-1	15
CSARSASGGLRTDTQYF	TGCAGTGCTAGGTCGGCTAGCGGGGGGCTTCGCACAGATACGCAGTATTTT	.	TRBJ2-3	TRBD2	TRBV20-1	17
CASHLKAGGLGTQYF	TGTGCCAGCCATCTTAAAGCGGGAGGCCTGGGGACCCAGTACTTC	.	TRBJ2-5	TRBD2	TRBV28	15
CSVRRGGPRTDTQYF	TGCAGCGTTAGGAGGGGGGGCCCCAGGACAGATACGCAGTATTTT	.	TRBJ2-3	.	TRBV29-1	15
CASSLDRVSGNTIYF	TGCGCCAGCAGCTTGGACCGGGTATCTGGAAACACCATATATTTT	few	TRBJ1-3	.	TRBV5-1	15
CASSLWGVGGGNEQYF	TGTGCCAGCAGCTTATGGGGTGTCGGGGGGGGGAACGAGCAGTACTTC	.	TRBJ2-7	TRBD2	TRBV7-2	16
CSAGAVEAQHF	TGCAGTGCTGGGGCGGTGGAAGCCCAGCATTTT	many	TRBJ1-5	.	TRBV20-1	11
CASSRDRFNQPQHF	TGTGCCAGCAGCAGGGACAGGTTCAATCAGCCCCAGCATTTT	.	TRBJ1-5	TRBD1	TRBV7-2	14
CASSRGTGAFEQYF	TGTGCCAGCAGCCGCGGGACAGGGGCGTTCGAGCAGTACTTC	few	TRBJ2-7	TRBD1	TRBV3-1	14
CAISELWSAATHSNQPQHF	TGTGCCATCAGTGAGTTATGGTCGGCAGCCACACATAGCAATCAGCCCCAGCATTTT	.	TRBJ1-5	.	TRBV10-3	19
CASSFLGHLARIEAFF	TGTGCCAGCAGTTTTTTAGGCCATCTCGCCCGAATTGAAGCTTTCTTT	many	TRBJ1-1	.	TRBV28	16
CASSYSGGINEQFF	TGTGCCAGCAGTTACTCGGGGGGAATCAATGAGCAGTTCTTC	few	TRBJ2-1	.	TRBV6-2/TRBV6-3	14
CSVVANPNYGYTF	TGCAGCGTTGTAGCTAACCCTAACTATGGCTACACCTTC	.	TRBJ1-2	.	TRBV29-1	13
CASSPGTSGSRTDTQYF	TGTGCCAGCAGCCCCGGGACTAGCGGGAGTCGCACAGATACGCAGTATTTT	few	TRBJ2-3	TRBD2	TRBV13	17
CASSLEGLAGVDTQYF	TGCGCCAGCAGCTTGGAGGGACTAGCGGGGGTAGATACGCAGTATTTT	.	TRBJ2-3	TRBD2	TRBV5-1	16
CASSFHTGELFF	TGTGCCAGCAGTTTTCATACCGGGGAGCTGTTTTTT	many	TRBJ2-2	.	TRBV28	12
CASRGQGQGPQHF	TGTGCCAGCAGAGGACAGGGTCAAGGTCCCCAGCATTTT	.	TRBJ1-5	TRBD1	TRBV12-3/TRBV12-4	13
CASSVDPGTANTGELFF	TGTGCCAGCAGCGTAGATCCGGGGACAGCAAACACCGGGGAGCTGTTTTTT	few	TRBJ2-2	TRBD1	TRBV9	17
CASSYSLDRELFF	TGTGCCAGCAGTTACAGCCTTGACCGGGAGCTGTTTTTT	.	TRBJ2-2	.	TRBV12-3/TRBV12-4	13
CAISAQGQLEQYF	TGTGCCATCAGTGCCCAGGGACAGCTCGAGCAGTACTTC	.	TRBJ2-7	TRBD1	TRBV10-3	13
CASSYLRQGGSEQYF	TGTGCCAGCAGTTACCTCCGACAGGGTGGTAGCGAGCAGTACTTC	many	TRBJ2-7	TRBD1	TRBV6-5	15
CASSLAGTGMGEKLFF	TGTGCCAGCAGTTTAGCCGGGACAGGGATGGGTGAAAAACTGTTTTTT	.	TRBJ1-4	TRBD1	TRBV12-3/TRBV12-4	16
CASSSGLAGGKETQYF	TGCGCCAGCAGCTCCGGACTAGCGGGGGGGAAAGAGACCCAGTACTTC	.	TRBJ2-5	TRBD2	TRBV5-1	16
CASKGANVLTF	TGTGCCAGCAAAGGGGCCAACGTCCTGACTTTC	few	TRBJ2-6	.	TRBV6-5	11
CASSFFPKQKADTQYF	TGTGCCAGCAGTTTTTTCCCCAAACAAAAGGCAGATACGCAGTATTTT	.	TRBJ2-3	.	TRBV27	16
CASSFVAGAGNEQFF	TGTGCCAGCAGCTTTGTAGCGGGAGCGGGGAATGAGCAGTTCTTC	.	TRBJ2-1	TRBD2	TRBV11-2	15
CASSARLRGTDTQYF	TGTGCCAGTAGTGCTCGCCTTCGGGGCACAGATACGCAGTATTTT	few	TRBJ2-3	.	TRBV19	15
CASSSGRTPGNTIYF	TGTGCCAGCAGCTCGGGACGGACTCCTGGAAACACCATATATTTT	.	TRBJ1-3	.	TRBV5-5	15
CASSSRQGDIYEQYF	TGTGCCAGCAGCTCGAGACAGGGCGATATCTACGAGCAGTACTTC	.	TRBJ2-7	TRBD1	TRBV5-6	15
CASSLKDRFTDTQYF	TGTGCCAGCAGCTTAAAAGACAGATTCACAGATACGCAGTATTTT	.	TRBJ2-3	.	TRBV7-3	15
CASNLAGFTDTQYF	TGTGCCAGCAATCTAGCGGGTTTCACAGATACGCAGTATTTT	few	TRBJ2-3	TRBD2	TRBV2	14
CASSLVRVAPASDTQYF	TGTGCCAGCAGCTTAGTAAGGGTAGCGCCAGCCTCAGATACGCAGTATTTT	few	TRBJ2-3	.	TRBV7-8	17
CASSPVSTGRLETQYF	TGTGCCAGCAGCCCAGTCTCAACAGGACGGCTGGAGACCCAGTACTTC	.	TRBJ2-5	.	TRBV5-6	16
CATSPRQGVYGTEAFF	TGTGCCACCAGCCCTCGCCAGGGTGTTTACGGCACTGAAGCTTTCTTT	few	TRBJ1-1	.	TRBV15	16
CASGQGPDYEQYF	TGTGCCAGCGGCCAAGGGCCAGACTACGAGCAGTACTTC	.	TRBJ2-7	.	TRBV3-1	13
CIVTASTDTQYF	TGCATCGTGACAGCCAGCACAGATACGCAGTATTTT	.	TRBJ2-3	.	TRBV29-1	12
CASSLQQGAGEKLFF	TGTGCCAGCAGCTTACAACAGGGGGCAGGGGAAAAACTGTTTTTT	few	TRBJ1-4	TRBD1	TRBV7-2	15
CSARYLPGHEQYF	TGCAGTGCTAGGTATCTGCCAGGGCACGAGCAGTACTTC	few	TRBJ2-7	.	TRBV20-1	13
CASTEGGSQPQHF	TGTGCCTCCACTGAGGGCGGAAGTCAGCCCCAGCATTTT	.	TRBJ1-5	.	TRBV2	13
CASSLGQGLQNNEQFF	TGCGCCAGCAGCTTGGGACAGGGGCTCCAAAACAATGAGCAGTTCTTC	few	TRBJ2-1	TRBD1	TRBV5-1	16
CASTWGDTEAFF	TGTGCCAGTACATGGGGAGACACTGAAGCTTTCTTT	.	TRBJ1-1	.	TRBV25-1	12
CASSLMTATSTDTQYF	TGTGCCAGCAGCTTAATGACAGCAACTAGCACAGATACGCAGTATTTT	many	TRBJ2-3	.	TRBV5-6	16
CASSITGTGGYNEQFF	TGCGCCAGCAGCATTACCGGGACAGGGGGATACAATGAGCAGTTCTTC	few	TRBJ2-1	TRBD1	TRBV5-1	16
CASSQEGPKPYGYTF	TGCGCCAGCAGCCAAGAAGGACCCAAGCCCTATGGCTACACCTTC	few	TRBJ1-2	.	TRBV4-3	15
CASSLIAGDQETQYF	TGTGCCAGCAGCTTGATAGCGGGGGATCAAGAGACCCAGTACTTC	.	TRBJ2-5	TRBD2	TRBV7-9	15
CSARRRGDPYNEQFF	TGCAGTGCTAGACGGCGGGGGGACCCCTACAATGAGCAGTTCTTC	.	TRBJ2-1	TRBD2	TRBV20-1	15